Presented here are 9 T cell receptor beta chains from one specimen sequenced in a study of cytomegalovirus exposure and HLA in healthy donors. Assay used: immunoSEQ multiplex PCR; TCRdb lists only in-frame clones, some missing. The repertoire holds 200,000 to 300,000 clones, with about 92% as singletons. The source material was PBMCs. The receptors stem from a young woman in good health and CMV-seronegative.

The chain has TRBV18 and TRBJ2-7; 7 nucleotides line up with TRBD1. CDR1 is KGHSH, CDR2 LQKENI, per germline. The CDR3 extends over 15 amino acids. J gave up 2 bases and V 3 bases, and 7 bases lay outside the gene matches. Here the CDR3 reads CASSPSTGQAYEQYF. The CDR3 DNA reads TGTGCCAGCTCACCTTCGACAGGGCAGGCCTACGAGCAGTACTTC.

This chain uses TRBV29-1 with TRBJ2-1; 9 nucleotides agree with TRBD2. Trimming cost V 8 bases and J 6 bases; bases outside gene matches: 8. CDR1 is SQVTM, CDR2 ANQGSEA, per germline. The CDR3 runs to 13 residues. CDR3 protein: CSPRLAGLNEQFF. The CDR3 nucleotides read TGCAGCCCACGGCTAGCGGGACTCAATGAGCAGTTCTTC.

CDR3 residues: CASSLSAVSYEQYF. The CDR3 coding sequence is TGTGCCAGCAGTTTATCCGCAGTTTCCTACGAGCAGTACTTC. V and J are TRBV27 and TRBJ2-7; no definite D call. V was shortened by 0 bases and J by 1 base, with 7 bases between the two germline ends. Germline CDR1 and CDR2: MNHEY and SMNVEV (reference sequence). The CDR3 extends over 14 amino acids.

This rearrangement joins TRBV15 to TRBJ2-2, with 11 bases fitting TRBD2. Trimming cost V 2 bases and J 2 bases; bases outside gene matches: 4. This CDR3 comprises 17 residues. CDR1 is LNHNV, CDR2 YYDKDF, per germline (reference sequence). CDR3: CATSRTGTSGNTGELFF. For the CDR3, the DNA is TGTGCCACCAGCAGAACCGGGACTAGCGGTAACACCGGGGAGCTGTTTTTT. Together with reference TRBV15 and TRBJ2-2, the CDR3 gives the full variable domain: DAMVIQNPRYQVTQFGKPVTLSCSQTLNHNVMYWYQQKSSQAPKLLFHYYDKDFNNEADTPDNFQSRRPNTSFCFLDIRSPGLGDTAMYLCATSRTGTSGNTGELFFGEGSRLTVL.

V and J are TRBV18 and TRBJ2-7, with 12 bases that match TRBD2. Germline CDR1 reads KGHSH; CDR2 reads LQKENI. The CDR3 contains 20 residues. The ends lost 1 base at V and 1 base at J; junction bases unmatched: 14. The CDR3 is CASSPLPGLAGQKGSYEQYF. DNA for the CDR3: TGTGCCAGCTCACCACTGCCTGGACTAGCGGGGCAGAAGGGGTCCTACGAGCAGTACTTC. The complete variable domain, with remaining parts taken from reference TRBV18 and TRBJ2-7, reads NAGVMQNPRHLVRRRGQEARLRCSPMKGHSHVYWYRQLPEEGLKFMVYLQKENIIDESGMPKERFSAEFPKEGPSILRIQQVVRGDSAAYFCASSPLPGLAGQKGSYEQYFGPGTRLTVT.

With regard to this clone: A junction end diverges from the germline sequence, so it may reflect a read error. V and J are TRBV7-2 and TRBJ2-7, with 7 bases fitting TRBD1. The V gene's germline CDR1 is SGHTA and CDR2 FQGNSA. CDR3 length: 14 amino acids. CDR3 in DNA: TGTGCCAGCAGCTTATCGGACAGGTCCTTCGAGCAGTACTTC. This sequence encodes CASSLSDRSFEQYF.

This sequence joins TRBV28 and TRBJ2-1, with 7 bases aligning to TRBD2. V shed 6 bases, J shed 5 bases, and the junction held 10 bases outside the gene matches. CDR1 is MDHEN, CDR2 SYDVKM, per germline. The CDR3 consists of 15 residues. CDR3 region: CASSPGGRRDNEQFF. Here the CDR3 DNA reads TGTGCCAGCAGCCCAGGCGGGAGACGGGACAATGAGCAGTTCTTC.

The CDR3 sequence is CATTEGFMNTEAFF. The CDR3 DNA reads TGTGCCACGACGGAGGGGTTCATGAACACTGAAGCTTTCTTT. This chain joins TRBV2 and TRBJ1-1; D might be TRBD1 (5 bases). The CDR3 totals 14 residues. Germline V gene lookup returns CDR1 SNHLY and CDR2 FYNNEI. Between the trimmed V and J ends, which lost 10 bases and 0 bases, there was a span of 15 bases.

The V and J genes are TRBV4-2 and TRBJ2-7; TRBD2 might be the D (5 bases). CDR1 and CDR2 (germline): LGHNA, YNFKEQ. Trimming pared 1 base from V and 3 bases from J, leaving 10 bases between. This CDR3 has 14 amino acids. CDR3 residues: CASSQGSADYEQYF. DNA for the CDR3: TGTGCCAGCAGCCAAGGTAGCGCCGACTACGAGCAGTACTTC.